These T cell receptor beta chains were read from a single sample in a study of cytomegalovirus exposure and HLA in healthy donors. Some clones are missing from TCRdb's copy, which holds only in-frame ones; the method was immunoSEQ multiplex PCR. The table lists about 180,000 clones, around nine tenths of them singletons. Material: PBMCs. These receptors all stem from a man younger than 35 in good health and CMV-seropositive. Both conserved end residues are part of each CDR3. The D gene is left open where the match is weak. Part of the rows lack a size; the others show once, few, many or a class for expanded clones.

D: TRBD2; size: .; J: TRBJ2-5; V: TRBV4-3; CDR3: CASSQAGTSGGKETQYF; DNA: TGCGCCAGCAGCCAAGCCGGGACTAGCGGGGGAAAAGAGACCCAGTACTTC
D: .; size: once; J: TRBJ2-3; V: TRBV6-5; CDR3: CASSYGREWTDTQYF; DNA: TGTGCCAGCAGTTACGGCCGGGAATGGACAGATACGCAGTATTTT
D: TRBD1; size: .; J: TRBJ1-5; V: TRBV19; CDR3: CASSQQGPHQPQHF; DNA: TGTGCCAGTAGCCAACAGGGGCCCCATCAGCCCCAGCATTTT
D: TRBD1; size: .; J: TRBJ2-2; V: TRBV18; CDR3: CASSPGWTGTNTGELFF; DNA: TGTGCCAGCTCACCAGGCTGGACAGGGACGAACACCGGGGAGCTGTTTTTT
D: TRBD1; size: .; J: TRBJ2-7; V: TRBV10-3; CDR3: CAIERTGGCEQYF; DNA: TGTGCCATCGAGCGGACAGGGGGATGCGAGCAGTACTTC
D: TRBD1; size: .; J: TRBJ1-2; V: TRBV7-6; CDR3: CASSSTGFLGGYTF; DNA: TGTGCCAGCAGCTCGACAGGGTTCTTAGGTGGCTACACCTTC
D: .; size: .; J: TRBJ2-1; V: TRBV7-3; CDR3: CASSSSYSAEQFF; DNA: TGTGCCAGCAGCTCCTCATACTCCGCTGAGCAGTTCTTC
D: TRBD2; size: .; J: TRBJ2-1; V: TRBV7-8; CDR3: CASSLGGSTSGSTEQFF; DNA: TGTGCCAGCAGCTTAGGGGGGTCGACTAGCGGGAGCACTGAGCAGTTCTTC
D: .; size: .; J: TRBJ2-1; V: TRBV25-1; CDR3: CASSDRSFWGGPYNEQFF; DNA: TGTGCCAGCAGTGATAGATCCTTTTGGGGGGGGCCCTACAATGAGCAGTTCTTC
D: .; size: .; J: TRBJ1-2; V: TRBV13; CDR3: CASSLDRSPGREGYGYTF; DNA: TGTGCCAGCAGCTTAGATCGGTCTCCCGGCAGGGAGGGCTATGGCTACACCTTC
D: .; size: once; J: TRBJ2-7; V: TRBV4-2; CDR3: CASSQEGGTSEQYF; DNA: TGTGCCAGCAGCCAAGAGGGGGGTACCAGCGAGCAGTACTTC
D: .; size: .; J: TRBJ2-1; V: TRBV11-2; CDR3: CASSLDRANEQFF; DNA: TGTGCCAGCAGCTTAGATCGCGCGAATGAGCAGTTCTTC
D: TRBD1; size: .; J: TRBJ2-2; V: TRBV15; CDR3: CATSRRQGYTGELFF; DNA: TGTGCCACCAGCAGGCGACAGGGGTACACCGGGGAGCTGTTTTTT
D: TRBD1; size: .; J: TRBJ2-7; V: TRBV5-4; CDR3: CASSGGTGGYEQYF; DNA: TGTGCCAGCAGCGGCGGGACAGGGGGCTACGAGCAGTACTTC
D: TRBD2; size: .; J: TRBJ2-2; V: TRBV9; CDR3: CASTPSGRLAGGHGELFF; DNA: TGTGCCAGCACTCCCTCCGGGAGATTAGCGGGGGGGCACGGGGAGCTGTTTTTT
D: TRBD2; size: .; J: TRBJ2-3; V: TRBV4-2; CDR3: CASSPLDGGGFTDTQYF; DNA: TGTGCCAGCAGCCCCCTTGATGGCGGGGGGTTCACAGATACGCAGTATTTT
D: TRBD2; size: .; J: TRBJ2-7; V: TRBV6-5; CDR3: CATILAGGNEQYF; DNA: TGTGCCACGATCCTAGCGGGAGGCAACGAGCAGTACTTC
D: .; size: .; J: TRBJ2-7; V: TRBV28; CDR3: CASSLMDSFPSGEQYF; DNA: TGTGCCAGCAGTTTAATGGACTCTTTTCCTTCGGGTGAGCAGTACTTC
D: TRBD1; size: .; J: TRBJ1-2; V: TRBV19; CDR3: CASSFGQGVTYGYTF; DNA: TGTGCCAGTAGTTTCGGACAGGGAGTCACCTATGGCTACACCTTC
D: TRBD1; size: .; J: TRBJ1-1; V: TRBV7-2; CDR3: CASSSPHRGRGTEAFF; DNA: TGTGCCAGCAGCTCGCCCCACAGGGGGCGCGGAACTGAAGCTTTCTTT
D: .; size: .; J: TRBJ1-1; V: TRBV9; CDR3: CASSVIGGITEAFF; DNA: TGTGCCAGCAGCGTAATTGGGGGGATAACTGAAGCTTTCTTT
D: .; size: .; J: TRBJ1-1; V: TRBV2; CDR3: CASSGQGREAFF; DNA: TGTGCCAGCTCTGGGCAGGGCCGTGAAGCTTTCTTT
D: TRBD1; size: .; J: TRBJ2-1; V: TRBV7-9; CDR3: CASSLEYYRGLLFF; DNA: TGTGCCAGCAGCTTAGAATACTACAGGGGGTTGTTGTTCTTC